Shown below are 20 T cell receptor beta chains from a single sample sequenced in a study of control samples from healthy donors and cancer patients. Profiled with immunoSEQ multiplex PCR; TCRdb holds only in-frame clones, not every one. This sample has over 150,000 clones, with more than 90% found just once. Sequencing was done on a sample of blood. The receptors originated from a woman in her thirties or forties in good health.

The genes are TRBV10-3 and TRBJ1-6; the match to TRBD1 covers 11 bases. The CDR3 is 15 amino acids. The V gene's germline CDR1 is ENHRY and CDR2 SYGVKD. V gave up 8 bases and J gave up 10 bases; unmatched junction bases: 10. CDR3 protein: CAISPLGQGASPLHF. As DNA, the CDR3 is TGTGCCATCTCTCCCCTAGGACAGGGGGCCTCACCCCTCCACTTT.

The rearrangement links TRBV7-9 to TRBJ2-2; 7 bases are a match to TRBD2. V trimming: 3 bases; J trimming: 4 bases; junction bases outside the gene matches: 5. The CDR3 loop spans 15 amino acids. Germline CDR1 is SEHNR and CDR2 is FQNEAQ (reference sequence). The CDR3 reads CASSLGLAATGELFF. Here the CDR3 DNA reads TGTGCCAGCAGCTTGGGGCTAGCGGCCACCGGGGAGCTGTTTTTT.

V is TRBV4-1 and J is TRBJ1-1; tentative D call: TRBD1 (6 bases). This CDR3 has 15 amino acids. V dropped 4 bases and J dropped 1 base, with 13 bases sitting between them. Germline V CDR1 and CDR2: MGHRA, YSYEKL. The chain's CDR3 is CASSLEATGNTEAFF. CDR3 nucleotides: TGCGCCAGCAGCCTCGAAGCGACAGGGAACACTGAAGCTTTCTTT.

The chain combines TRBV19 with TRBJ2-2, with TRBD2 identical over 8 bases. Germline trimming cut 9 bases from V and 4 bases from J; bases unmatched to any gene: 7. The germline V gene has CDR1 LNHDA and CDR2 SQIVND (reference sequence). The CDR3 runs 14 residues. The CDR3 DNA reads as TGTGCCAGCACGCCGGGGGGGGGCACCGGGGAGCTGTTTTTT. It is translated as CASTPGGGTGELFF. The full variable domain, with the rest looked up from reference TRBV19 and TRBJ2-2, is DGGITQSPKYLFRKEGQNVTLSCEQNLNHDAMYWYRQDPGQGLRLIYYSQIVNDFQKGDIAEGYSVSREKKESFPLTVTSAQKNPTAFYLCASTPGGGTGELFFGEGSRLTVL.

This chain connects TRBV5-1 to TRBJ2-1; 10 positions match TRBD2. The CDR3 is made up of 16 amino acids. Germline V CDR1 and CDR2: SGHRS, YFSETQ. The V gene end was trimmed by 3 bases and the J gene end by 7 bases; junction bases not matched to a gene: 10. This CDR3 is CASSWSGGAGGNEQFF. The CDR3 bases are TGCGCCAGCAGCTGGAGCGGGGGGGCCGGTGGGAATGAGCAGTTCTTC.

This clone appeared once. This sequence joins TRBV18 and TRBJ2-1; tentatively, D is TRBD1 or TRBD2 (5 bases each). The V end was cut by 6 bases, the J end by 8 bases, with 23 bases between. The germline gives CDR1 KGHSH, CDR2 LQKENI. The CDR3 spans 16 residues. CDR3 sequence: CASSFSGTSTADEQFF. The CDR3 DNA reads as TGTGCCAGCTCGTTTTCCGGGACCTCTACGGCGGATGAGCAGTTCTTC.

J is TRBJ2-3 and V is TRBV19, with D maybe TRBD1 (5 bases). The CDR3 totals 14 residues. The V end was cut by 5 bases, the J end by 3 bases, with 12 bases between. Germline-derived CDR1 and CDR2 are LNHDA and SQIVND (reference sequence). The CDR3 DNA sequence: TGTGCCAGTAGTCCAAACGCAGGGACAGATACGCAGTATTTT. The encoded protein is CASSPNAGTDTQYF.

The J gene is TRBJ1-1, the V gene TRBV5-1; D unclear. This CDR3 has 13 amino acids. Trimming stripped 3 bases from V and 8 bases from J, with 14 bases between. In germline, CDR1 is SGHRS, CDR2 YFSETQ. The CDR3 protein is CASSWVGREEAFF. Written as DNA, the CDR3 is TGCGCCAGCAGCTGGGTTGGCCGCGAAGAAGCTTTCTTT.

V is TRBV5-6 and J is TRBJ1-1; D might be TRBD1 (5 bases). V dropped 3 bases and J dropped 4 bases, with 13 bases sitting between them. Germline V gene data show CDR1 as SGHDT and CDR2 as YYEEEE. The CDR3 is made up of 14 amino acids. This chain's CDR3 is CASSSSQGSTEAFF. CDR3 in DNA: TGTGCCAGCAGCTCCTCCCAGGGATCCACTGAAGCTTTCTTT.

The V gene is TRBV5-4, the J gene TRBJ2-5; 7 nucleotides match TRBD1. The CDR3 has 14 amino acids. V was pared by 2 bases and J by 5 bases, with 6 bases of the junction left unmatched. Germline lookup yields CDR1 SGHNT and CDR2 YYREEE (reference sequence). The DNA of the CDR3 is TGTGCCAGCAGCTTTGGTAGGGGGCGGGAGACCCAGTACTTC. Amino acids: CASSFGRGRETQYF. Combining the CDR3 with reference TRBV5-4 and TRBJ2-5 gives the whole variable domain ETGVTQSPTHLIKTRGQQVTLRCSSQSGHNTVSWYQQALGQGPQFIFQYYREEENGRGNFPPRFSGLQFPNYSSELNVNALELDDSALYLCASSFGRGRETQYFGPGTRLLVL.

The genes are TRBV5-6 and TRBJ2-7; no definite D call. Germline V gives CDR1 SGHDT, CDR2 YYEEEE. V lost 4 bases to trimming and J lost 7 bases, with 18 bases between them. The CDR3 is 14 residues long. CDR3 sequence reads: CASSNPGRVGEQYF. CDR3 sequence (DNA): TGTGCCAGCAGCAACCCGGGTAGGGTAGGGGAGCAGTACTTC.

The chain employs TRBV3-1 (or the pseudogene TRBV3-2) and TRBJ1-4; D perhaps matches TRBD1 (5 bases). Trimming shortened V by 4 bases and J by 4 bases, and 19 bases separated the two germline ends. The CDR3 is 17 amino acids. Germline V gene data show CDR1 as LGHDT and CDR2 as YNNKEL (reference sequence). The CDR3 DNA reads as TGTGCCAGCAGCCCGACCGGCGGGGGTTTAGGTAATGAAAAACTGTTTTTT. Its translation is CASSPTGGGLGNEKLFF.

V is TRBV4-1 and J is TRBJ2-1; D possibly uses TRBD1 or TRBD2 (6 bases each). CDR1 MGHRA and CDR2 YSYEKL come from the germline V gene. The V gene lost 4 bases and the J gene lost 8 bases, with 18 bases spanning the gap. This CDR3 has 15 residues. The CDR3 region has the DNA TGCGCCAGCAGCCCCCCAATTATGGAGGGGGATGAGCAGTTCTTC. It specifies CASSPPIMEGDEQFF.

The V call is TRBV6-5, the J call TRBJ1-6, with TRBD1 matching over 7 bases. The CDR3 spans 14 residues. Germline CDR1 is MNHEY and CDR2 is SVGAGI. The ends lost 6 bases at V and 4 bases at J; junction bases unmatched: 3. As DNA, the CDR3 is TGTGCCAGCAGGACAGGGATATATAATTCACCCCTCCACTTT. Protein: CASRTGIYNSPLHF.

The rearrangement joins TRBV24-1 to TRBJ2-5, with 12 bases lining up with TRBD1. The CDR3 has 16 amino acids. The germline CDR1 and CDR2 sequences are KGHDR and SFDVKD. With V trimmed by 3 bases and J by 2 bases, 3 bases remained unmatched. Here the CDR3 reads CATSDGTGGPQETQYF. The CDR3, as DNA: TGTGCCACCAGTGATGGGACAGGGGGCCCTCAAGAGACCCAGTACTTC.

V and J are TRBV29-1 and TRBJ1-2; D may be TRBD1 (5 bases). The V end was cut by 4 bases, the J end by 2 bases, with 11 bases between. The CDR3 is made up of 13 amino acids. CDR1 is SQVTM and CDR2 is ANQGSEA in the germline V gene. CDR3 sequence reads: CSVGGVGNYGYTF. CDR3 nucleotide sequence: TGCAGCGTTGGGGGGGTTGGCAACTATGGCTACACCTTC.

The chain carries TRBV29-1 and TRBJ1-1; no definite D call. Germline V gives CDR1 SQVTM, CDR2 ANQGSEA. The CDR3 has 14 amino acids. V dropped 6 bases and J dropped 3 bases, with 17 bases sitting between them. CDR3 loop: CSVPPVGRDTEAFF. CDR3 coding DNA: TGCAGCGTGCCCCCTGTGGGCCGGGACACTGAAGCTTTCTTT.

This rearrangement joins TRBV4-1 to TRBJ2-1, with unresolved D. V was shortened by 5 bases and J by 6 bases, with 14 bases between the two germline ends. Germline lookup yields CDR1 MGHRA and CDR2 YSYEKL. This CDR3 is built from 14 residues. CDR3 nucleotides: TGCGCCAGCAGCGTACTTCAAGCATCCAATGAGCAGTTCTTC. It codes for CASSVLQASNEQFF.

As for this clone: At one end, the junction sequence differs from germline, possibly due to a read error. V usage is TRBV3-1 (or the pseudogene TRBV3-2) and J usage is TRBJ2-1; D might be TRBD2 (6 bases). Germline V gives CDR1 LGHDT, CDR2 YNNKEL (reference sequence). The CDR3 sequence is 13 residues long. The CDR3 nucleotides are TGTGCCAGCAGCCAGCGGGGATACAATGGGCAGTTCTTC. Its translation is CASSQRGYNGQFF.

The V and J genes are TRBV7-3 and TRBJ1-2, with D perhaps matching TRBD1 (6 bases). The CDR3 sequence is 15 residues long. V dropped 4 bases and J dropped 6 bases, with 18 bases sitting between them. CDR1 SGHTA and CDR2 FQGTGA come from the germline V gene. The CDR3 protein is CASSSNVQGGDGYTF. In DNA, the CDR3 is TGTGCCAGCAGCTCGAACGTACAGGGAGGGGATGGCTACACCTTC.